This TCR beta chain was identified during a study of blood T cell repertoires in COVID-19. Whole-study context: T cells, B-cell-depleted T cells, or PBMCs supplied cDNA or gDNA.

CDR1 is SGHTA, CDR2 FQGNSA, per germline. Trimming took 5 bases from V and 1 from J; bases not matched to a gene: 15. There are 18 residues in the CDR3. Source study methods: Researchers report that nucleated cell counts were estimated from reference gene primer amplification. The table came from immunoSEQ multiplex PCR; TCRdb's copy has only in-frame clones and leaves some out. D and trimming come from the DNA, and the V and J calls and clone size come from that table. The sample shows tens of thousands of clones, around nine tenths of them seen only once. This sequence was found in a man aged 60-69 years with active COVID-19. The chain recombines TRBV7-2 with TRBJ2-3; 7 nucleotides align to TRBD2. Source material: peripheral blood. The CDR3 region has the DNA TGTGCCAGCAGCCCCTCGTGGTCCGGGAGGTTGGGCACAGATACGCAGTATTTT. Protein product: CASSPSWSGRLGTDTQYF.